The rows below give T cell receptor beta chains drawn from one sample of a study of graft-versus-host responses after intestinal transplantation. Data came from immunoSEQ multiplex PCR; TCRdb stores just in-frame clones and leaves some out. The sample comprises 110,000 to 150,000 clones, roughly 91% of which are singletons, and about 0.18% rests with the top ten. These receptors' antigens are unknown. The sample in question was unstimulated CD4+ T cells sorted from spleen or lymph node cells, obtained before intestinal transplant. The receptors stem from a human donor who received an intestinal transplant. Each CDR3 is given with its conserved first and last residue. The D gene is left open where the match is weak.

v_call	j_call	d_call	cdr3_nt	cdr3_aa
TRBV11-3	TRBJ2-7	TRBD1	TGTGCCAGCAGCGTAGGGACAGGTCCCTACGAGCAGTACTTC	CASSVGTGPYEQYF
TRBV28	TRBJ1-5	-	TGTGCCAGCACCGCCTATAGCAATCAGCCCCAGCATTTT	CASTAYSNQPQHF
TRBV28	TRBJ1-5	TRBD1	TGTGCCAGCAGTTTTACATTGTACAGGGGGACAAATCAGCCCCAGCATTTT	CASSFTLYRGTNQPQHF
TRBV7-2	TRBJ1-1	-	TGTGCCAGCAGCTCCGGACAGATGAACACTGAAGCTTTCTTT	CASSSGQMNTEAFF
TRBV10-1	TRBJ2-3	TRBD2	TGCGCCAGCAGTGAGCGGCGGGGGGCCACAGATACGCAGTATTTT	CASSERRGATDTQYF
TRBV7-6	TRBJ2-2	-	TGTGCCAGCAGCCCCCCGGATCTTTGGGGGCGATCGAACACCGGGGAGCTGTTTTTT	CASSPPDLWGRSNTGELFF
TRBV21-1	TRBJ2-7	-	TGTGCCAGCAGCAAAGGGCCTAGCGGGTGGTCCTACGAGCAGTACTTC	CASSKGPSGWSYEQYF
TRBV27	TRBJ2-7	TRBD1	TGTGCCAGCAGTCGACAGGGCTCCTACGAGCAGTACTTC	CASSRQGSYEQYF
TRBV7-9	TRBJ2-3	-	TGTGCCAGCAGCGCGACAGATACGCAGTATTTT	CASSATDTQYF
TRBV30	TRBJ1-1	-	TGTGCCTGGAATGAGGCCCCCTTTGAAGCTTTCTTT	CAWNEAPFEAFF
TRBV2	TRBJ2-1	TRBD2	TGTGCCAGCAGTTCACTAGCGGGAGCCAATGAGCAGTTCTTC	CASSSLAGANEQFF
TRBV7-2	TRBJ1-4	TRBD1	TGTGCCAGCAGCTTCACAGGGGTTGGGGAAAAACTGTTTTTT	CASSFTGVGEKLFF
TRBV6-4	TRBJ2-7	-	TGTGCCAGCAGGGTAGCAAAGCGGCCGTTGATGGTAGCCTACGAGCAGTACTTC	CASRVAKRPLMVAYEQYF
TRBV18	TRBJ2-7	-	TGTGCCAGCTCACCACAGTCGGGAGATTACGAGCAGTACTTC	CASSPQSGDYEQYF